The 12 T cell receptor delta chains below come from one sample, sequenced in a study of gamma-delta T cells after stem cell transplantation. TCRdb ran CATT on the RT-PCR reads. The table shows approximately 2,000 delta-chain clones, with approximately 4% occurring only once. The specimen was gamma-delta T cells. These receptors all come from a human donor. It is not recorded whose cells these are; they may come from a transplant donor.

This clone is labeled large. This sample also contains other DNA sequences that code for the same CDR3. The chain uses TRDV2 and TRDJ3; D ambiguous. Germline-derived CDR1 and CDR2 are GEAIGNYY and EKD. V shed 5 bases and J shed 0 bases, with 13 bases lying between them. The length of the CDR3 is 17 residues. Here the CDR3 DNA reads TGTGCCTGTGTGTCGTTATCAAGCTCCTGGGACACCCGACAGATGTTTTTC. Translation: CACVSLSSSWDTRQMFF.

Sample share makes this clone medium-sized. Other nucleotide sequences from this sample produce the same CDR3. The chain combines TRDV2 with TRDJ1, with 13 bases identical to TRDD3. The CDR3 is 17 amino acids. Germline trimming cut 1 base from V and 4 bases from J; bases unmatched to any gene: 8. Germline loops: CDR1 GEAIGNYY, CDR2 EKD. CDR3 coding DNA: TGTGCCTGTGACACTCTTGAACTGGGGGATACGATCGATAAACTCATCTTT. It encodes CACDTLELGDTIDKLIF.

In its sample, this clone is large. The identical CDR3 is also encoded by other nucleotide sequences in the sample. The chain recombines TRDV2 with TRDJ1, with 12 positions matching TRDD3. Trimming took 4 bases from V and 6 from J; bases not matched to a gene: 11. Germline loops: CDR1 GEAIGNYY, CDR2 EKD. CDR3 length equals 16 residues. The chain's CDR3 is CACEAMILGDTHKLIF. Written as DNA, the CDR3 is TGTGCCTGTGAAGCGATGATACTGGGGGATACCCATAAACTCATCTTT.

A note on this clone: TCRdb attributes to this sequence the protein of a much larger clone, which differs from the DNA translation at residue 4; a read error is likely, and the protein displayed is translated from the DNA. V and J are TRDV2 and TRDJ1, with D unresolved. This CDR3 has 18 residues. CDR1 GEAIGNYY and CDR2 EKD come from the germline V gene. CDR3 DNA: TGTGCCTGTGGCACCGTTGCTGTTCAAGGAAGGTACACCGATAAACTCATCTTT. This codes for CACGTVAVQGRYTDKLIF.

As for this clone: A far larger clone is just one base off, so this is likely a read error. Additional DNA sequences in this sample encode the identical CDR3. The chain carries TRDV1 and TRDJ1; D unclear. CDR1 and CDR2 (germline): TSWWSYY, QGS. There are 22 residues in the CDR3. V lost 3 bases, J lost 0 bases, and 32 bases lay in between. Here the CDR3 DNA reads TGTGCTCTTGGGGACTTACGGCTGGTCTGGTTTGACACTCCCGACTACACCGATAAACTCATCTTT. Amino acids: CALGDLRLVWFDTPDYTDKLIF.

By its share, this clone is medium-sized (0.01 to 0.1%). The CDR3 protein is CALGEILPINVYWGPIRTDKLIF. Written as DNA, the CDR3 is TGTGCTCTTGGGGAGATCCTTCCTATTAACGTTTACTGGGGACCAATTAGGACCGATAAACTCATCTTT. This chain joins TRDV1 and TRDJ1, with a possible D match to TRDD2 (8 bases). Germline CDR1 reads TSWWSYY; CDR2 reads QGS. The CDR3 spans 23 residues. Deletions cut 3 bases from V and 2 bases from J, with 37 bases between.

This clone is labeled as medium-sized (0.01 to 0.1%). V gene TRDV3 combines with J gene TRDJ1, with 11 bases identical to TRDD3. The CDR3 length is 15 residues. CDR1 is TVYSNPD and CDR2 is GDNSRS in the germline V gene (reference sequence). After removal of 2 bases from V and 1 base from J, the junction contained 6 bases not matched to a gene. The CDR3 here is CAFQLGDTRTDKLIF. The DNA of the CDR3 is TGTGCCTTTCAGCTGGGGGATACCCGCACCGATAAACTCATCTTT.

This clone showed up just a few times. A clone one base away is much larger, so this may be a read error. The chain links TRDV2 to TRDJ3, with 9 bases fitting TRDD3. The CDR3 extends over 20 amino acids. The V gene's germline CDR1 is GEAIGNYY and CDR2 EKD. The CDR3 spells CACATVAGDTRIRDTRQMFF. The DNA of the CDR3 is TGTGCCTGTGCCACCGTGGCAGGGGATACGCGCATCCGGGACACCCGACAGATGTTTTTC.

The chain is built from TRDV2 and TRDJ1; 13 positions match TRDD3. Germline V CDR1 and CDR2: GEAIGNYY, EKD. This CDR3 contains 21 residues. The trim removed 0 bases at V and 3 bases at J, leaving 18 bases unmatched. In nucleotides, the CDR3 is TGTGCCTGTGACACCGTAGAGTCACAAAAACTGGGGGATACGTCCCCCGATAAACTCATCTTT. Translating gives CACDTVESQKLGDTSPDKLIF.

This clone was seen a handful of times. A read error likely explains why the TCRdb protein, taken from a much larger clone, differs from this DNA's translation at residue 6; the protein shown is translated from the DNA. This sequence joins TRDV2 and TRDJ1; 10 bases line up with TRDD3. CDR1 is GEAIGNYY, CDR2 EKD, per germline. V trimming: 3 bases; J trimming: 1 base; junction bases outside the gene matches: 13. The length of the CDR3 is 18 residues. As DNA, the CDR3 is TGTGCCTGTGACCGCACTCCTACGGGGGATACGCTCACCGATAAACTCATCTTT. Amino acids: CACDRTPTGDTLTDKLIF.

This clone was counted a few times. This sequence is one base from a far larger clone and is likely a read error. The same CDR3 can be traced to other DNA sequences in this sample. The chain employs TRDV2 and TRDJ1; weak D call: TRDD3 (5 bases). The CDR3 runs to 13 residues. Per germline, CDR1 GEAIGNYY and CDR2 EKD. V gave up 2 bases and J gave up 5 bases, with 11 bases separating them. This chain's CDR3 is CACDMVGRDKLIF. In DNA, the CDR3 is TGTGCCTGTGACATGGTGGGGAGGGATAAACTCATCTTT.

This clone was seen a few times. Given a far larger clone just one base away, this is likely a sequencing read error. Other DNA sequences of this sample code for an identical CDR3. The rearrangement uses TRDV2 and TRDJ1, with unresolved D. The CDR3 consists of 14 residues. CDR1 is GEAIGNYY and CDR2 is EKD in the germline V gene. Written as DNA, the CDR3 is TGTGCCTGTGATGCACTACGTGCCCCCGATAAACTCATCTTC. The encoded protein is CACDALRAPDKLIF.